This entry describes one TCR beta chain. What it recognizes is unknown. The entry originates in a study of shared clonotypes between healthy human individuals. Study conclusions and caveats: Unshared clonotypes carried lower generation probabilities than those common to all four donors. A handful of donors showed sharing of approximately 5% of naive CD4 clonotypes.

Losses at the gene ends were 6 bases for V and 0 bases for J; bases not matched to a gene: 4. CDR1 is LNHDA and CDR2 is SQIVND in the germline V gene (reference sequence). This CDR3 region has 14 residues. The test was conducted at deep level. Produced via immunoSEQ multiplex PCR; TCRdb's table is partial and in-frame only. The sample consists of about 1 million clones, 65% to 80% of them appearing once. This clonotype originated in a man younger than 35 in good health. This rearrangement joins TRBV19 to TRBJ2-7, with TRBD1 identical over 8 bases. Input material: memory CD4+ T cells sorted from blood. Noted subset: CD45RA-negative fraction. The CDR3 sequence is CASSPGQASYEQYF. CDR3 coding DNA: TGTGCCAGTAGCCCGGGACAGGCCTCCTACGAGCAGTACTTC.